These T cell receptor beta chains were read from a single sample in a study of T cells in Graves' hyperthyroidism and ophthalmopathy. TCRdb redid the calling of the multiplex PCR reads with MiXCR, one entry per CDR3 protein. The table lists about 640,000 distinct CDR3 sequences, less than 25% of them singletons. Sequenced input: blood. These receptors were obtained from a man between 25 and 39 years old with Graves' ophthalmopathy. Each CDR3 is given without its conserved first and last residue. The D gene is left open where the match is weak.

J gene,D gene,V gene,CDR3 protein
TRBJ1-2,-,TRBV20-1,SASRGTSNYGYT
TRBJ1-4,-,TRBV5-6,ASSAGATNEKLF
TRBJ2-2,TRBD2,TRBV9,ASSVARTSGRHTGELF
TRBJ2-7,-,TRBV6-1,ASSEALKASSYEQY
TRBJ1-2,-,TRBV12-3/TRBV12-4,ASSPGGGIYGYT
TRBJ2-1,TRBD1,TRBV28,ASSLIGQGANEQF
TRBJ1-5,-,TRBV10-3,AISESGRSNQPQH
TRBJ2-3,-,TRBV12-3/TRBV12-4,ASSFRRLGTDTQY
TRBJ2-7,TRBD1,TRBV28,ASRTPSRDRGHPYEQY
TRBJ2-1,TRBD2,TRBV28,ASSLGLAGVSEQF
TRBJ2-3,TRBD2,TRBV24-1,ATSDPGLAPYTDTQY
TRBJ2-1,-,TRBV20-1,SAREGGGWSSYNEQF
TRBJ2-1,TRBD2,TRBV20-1,SAGGSGRATTYNEQF
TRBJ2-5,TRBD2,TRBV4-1,ASRLEAGGRETQY
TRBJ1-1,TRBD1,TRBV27,ASNPGTGAHIEAF
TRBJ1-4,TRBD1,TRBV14,ASILRPGQGFPGNEKLF
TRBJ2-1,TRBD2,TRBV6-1,AGARTSANNEQF
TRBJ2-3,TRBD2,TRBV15,ATSPSPGLAGGPQDTQY
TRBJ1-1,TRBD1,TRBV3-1,ASSETGQGLNTEAF
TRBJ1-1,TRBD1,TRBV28,ASSLSGGYTEAF
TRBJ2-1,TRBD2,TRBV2,ASSQTPTSEQF
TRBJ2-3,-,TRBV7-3,ASSSSVTTDTQY
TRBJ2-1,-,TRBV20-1,SAPMREWANEQF
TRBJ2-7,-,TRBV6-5,ASRYQGWGEQY
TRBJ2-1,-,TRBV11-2,ASSPEWDEQF
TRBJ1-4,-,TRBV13,ASRGSSDEKLF
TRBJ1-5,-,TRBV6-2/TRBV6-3,ASSYSGTVGQPQH
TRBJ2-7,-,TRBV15,ATSRADPYEQY
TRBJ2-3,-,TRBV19,ASSIEGPRGIGRATDTQY
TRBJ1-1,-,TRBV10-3,ATISQESNTEAF
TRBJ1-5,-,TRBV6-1,ASSSSGVRGQPQH
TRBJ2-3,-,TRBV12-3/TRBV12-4,ASSSIQGQGTQY
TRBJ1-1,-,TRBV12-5,ASGLSRQQAF
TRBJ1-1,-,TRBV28,ASSNGGEATEAF
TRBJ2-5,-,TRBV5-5,ASSLTPTVQETQY
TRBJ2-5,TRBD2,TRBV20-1,SADGLARPKETQY
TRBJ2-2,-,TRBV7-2,ASSLERLGVLNTGELF
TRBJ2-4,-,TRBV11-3,ASSLGAPQY
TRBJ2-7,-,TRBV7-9,ASSLGAGVYEQY
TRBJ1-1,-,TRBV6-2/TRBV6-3,ASRTYNTEAF
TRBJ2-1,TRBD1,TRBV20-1,SARITGTVYNEQF